These 32 T cell receptor beta chains came from one sample sequenced in a study of OX40 agonist ivuxolimab in advanced cancers. Clones were sequenced by immunoSEQ multiplex PCR, and TCRdb holds only the in-frame ones, with some missing. The sample has around 90,000 clones, approximately 90% seen once. Specimen: CD4+ or CD8+ T cells sorted from blood, collected in a trial of the OX40 agonist ivuxolimab. Source of these receptors: an adult with an advanced solid tumor such as melanoma, head and neck, liver or kidney cancer.

The rearrangement joins TRBV19 to TRBJ2-3; perhaps TRBD1 as D (6 bases). The CDR3 extends over 16 amino acids. In germline, CDR1 is LNHDA, CDR2 SQIVND (reference sequence). With 4 bases removed from V and 2 bases from J, the gap between germline ends came to 16 bases. Here the CDR3 DNA reads TGTGCCAGTAGTAGAAACAGGGTTACCCCCACAGATACGCAGTATTTT. This codes for CASSRNRVTPTDTQYF.

The rearrangement uses TRBV7-9 and TRBJ2-7; D assignment may be TRBD1 or TRBD2 (5 bases each). Germline V gene lookup returns CDR1 SEHNR and CDR2 FQNEAQ (reference sequence). This CDR3 comprises 13 residues. Trimming shortened V by 3 bases and J by 5 bases, and 11 bases separated the two germline ends. CDR3 coding DNA: TGTGCCAGCAGCTTCGGGACGAGCCACGAGCAGTACTTC. Protein sequence: CASSFGTSHEQYF.

This chain uses TRBV27 with TRBJ2-7; a weak D match, TRBD1 (7 bases). Trimming took off 6 bases at V and 4 bases at J, with 16 bases between the two ends. This CDR3 has 14 amino acids. Germline assignment: CDR1 MNHEY and CDR2 SMNVEV (reference sequence). The CDR3: CASRPGGGGYEQYF. The CDR3 DNA sequence: TGTGCCAGCAGACCCGGAGGGGGCGGATACGAGCAGTACTTC.

The rearrangement links TRBV2 to TRBJ2-2; 10 nucleotides match TRBD2. Per the germline V gene, CDR1 is SNHLY and CDR2 is FYNNEI. V dropped 4 bases and J dropped 5; count of bases not matched to a gene: 4. This CDR3 comprises 15 residues. CDR3 amino acids: CASSALAGVTGELFF. As DNA, the CDR3 is TGTGCCAGCAGTGCCCTAGCGGGAGTTACCGGGGAGCTGTTTTTT.

The V and J genes are TRBV7-2 and TRBJ2-7; D might be TRBD2 (5 bases). V gave up 3 bases and J gave up 1 base, with 13 bases separating them. The CDR3 totals 15 residues. Germline loops: CDR1 SGHTA, CDR2 FQGNSA. DNA for the CDR3: TGTGCCAGCAGCTTGCATGGACTCATATCCTACGAGCAGTACTTC. As protein: CASSLHGLISYEQYF.

This sequence joins TRBV5-1 and TRBJ2-3; D not certain. V lost 5 bases to trimming and J lost 6 bases, with 7 bases between them. Looked up from germline, CDR1 is SGHRS and CDR2 is YFSETQ. This CDR3 comprises 11 residues. The CDR3 DNA is TGCGCCAGCAGACAATACGATACGCAGTATTTT. Translated, it gives CASRQYDTQYF.

V gene TRBV28 combines with J gene TRBJ2-1; 11 bases fit TRBD2. The V and J ends lost 8 bases and 0 bases, in that order; junction bases with no gene match: 6. Germline values: CDR1 MDHEN, CDR2 SYDVKM. This CDR3 has 16 amino acids. Here the CDR3 reads CASGLAGHNSYNEQFF. The CDR3 bases are TGTGCCAGCGGACTAGCGGGTCACAACTCCTACAATGAGCAGTTCTTC.

The chain is built from TRBV2 and TRBJ2-2; D gene unclear. The CDR3 length is 15 residues. Germline CDR1 and CDR2: SNHLY and FYNNEI. V was shortened by 3 bases and J by 1 base, with 9 bases between the two germline ends. The CDR3 sequence is CASSEGRMNTGELFF. CDR3 in DNA: TGTGCCAGCAGTGAGGGCAGGATGAACACCGGGGAGCTGTTTTTT.

The chain links TRBV7-2 to TRBJ2-1; D unresolved. The ends were cut back, 3 bases at V and 3 bases at J, with 3 bases in the middle. This CDR3 has 12 residues. Germline CDR1 is SGHTA and CDR2 is FQGNSA. The CDR3, as DNA: TGTGCCAGCAGCTTCTACTACAATGAGCAGTTCTTC. It encodes CASSFYYNEQFF.

The genes are TRBV9 and TRBJ2-1; 13 nucleotides line up with TRBD2. The CDR3 has 15 residues. V shed 0 bases and J 12 bases; nucleotides not matched to a gene: 6. Germline-derived CDR1 and CDR2 are SGDLS and YYNGEE. This chain's CDR3 is CASSVEGTSGIGQFF. The CDR3 coding sequence is TGTGCCAGCAGCGTAGAGGGGACTAGCGGGATTGGGCAGTTCTTC.

The chain joins TRBV5-4 to TRBJ2-1; TRBD2 matches 9 bases. V dropped 4 bases and J dropped 2; count of bases not matched to a gene: 7. CDR1 SGHNT and CDR2 YYREEE come from the germline V gene (reference sequence). The CDR3 totals 16 residues. The CDR3, as DNA: TGTGCCAGCAGCATCCCTAGCGGGAACCCCTACAATGAGCAGTTCTTC. Protein sequence: CASSIPSGNPYNEQFF. The complete variable domain, with remaining parts taken from reference TRBV5-4 and TRBJ2-1, reads ETGVTQSPTHLIKTRGQQVTLRCSSQSGHNTVSWYQQALGQGPQFIFQYYREEENGRGNFPPRFSGLQFPNYSSELNVNALELDDSALYLCASSIPSGNPYNEQFFGPGTRLTVL.

The chain recombines TRBV7-9 with TRBJ1-3, with 11 bases aligning to TRBD1. CDR3 length: 18 amino acids. The junction had 7 bases not matched to a gene; V was cut back by 0 bases and J by 3 bases. The germline gives CDR1 SEHNR, CDR2 FQNEAQ (reference sequence). CDR3 in DNA: TGTGCCAGCAGCTTAGCTTCCCCCGGGACAGGGGGTGGAAACACCATATATTTT. Its protein product is CASSLASPGTGGGNTIYF. The complete variable domain, with remaining parts taken from reference TRBV7-9 and TRBJ1-3, reads DTGVSQNPRHKITKRGQNVTFRCDPISEHNRLYWYRQTLGQGPEFLTYFQNEAQLEKSRLLSDRFSAERPKGSFSTLEIQRTEQGDSAMYLCASSLASPGTGGGNTIYFGEGSWLTVV.

The chain employs TRBV9 and TRBJ2-3, with 7 bases aligning to TRBD1. The CDR3 has 19 residues. Per the germline V gene, CDR1 is SGDLS and CDR2 is YYNGEE. J lost 0 bases, V lost 0 bases, and 13 bases had no gene match. The CDR3 nucleotides read TGTGCCAGCAGCGTAGATCCCCCCACAGGGGTGATAAGCACAGATACGCAGTATTTT. Translated: CASSVDPPTGVISTDTQYF.

The chain uses TRBV28 and TRBJ1-2; no reliable D call. This CDR3 contains 14 residues. The V and J ends lost 2 bases and 11 bases respectively, with 18 bases between them. Germline CDR1 MDHEN, CDR2 SYDVKM. CDR3 sequence reads: CASSLTATPTGYTF. The CDR3 DNA is TGTGCCAGCAGTTTAACGGCGACCCCCACCGGATACACCTTC.

CDR3 sequence (DNA): TGCGCCAGCAGCCGGGGACTAGCGGACTACAATGAGCAGTTCTTC. Encoded protein: CASSRGLADYNEQFF. This chain connects TRBV5-1 to TRBJ2-1; TRBD2 matches at 11 bases. CDR3 length: 15 amino acids. V lost 4 bases, J lost 3 bases, and 3 bases stayed unmatched. The V gene's germline CDR1 is SGHRS and CDR2 YFSETQ.

This chain joins TRBV19 and TRBJ1-6; possible D gene TRBD1, 5 bases. Per the germline V gene, CDR1 is LNHDA and CDR2 is SQIVND (reference sequence). With 4 bases removed from V and 8 bases from J, the gap between germline ends came to 12 bases. This CDR3 has 14 residues. CDR3 protein: CASSTAGGDSPLHF. CDR3 in DNA: TGTGCCAGTAGTACTGCCGGGGGTGATTCACCCCTCCACTTT.

V gene TRBV5-1 combines with J gene TRBJ2-5, with 9 bases matching TRBD1. V gave up 3 bases and J gave up 4 bases; unmatched junction bases: 13. This CDR3 comprises 17 residues. In germline, CDR1 is SGHRS, CDR2 YFSETQ. The CDR3: CASSYRKTGGQGETQYF. The CDR3 region has the DNA TGCGCCAGCAGCTACAGAAAGACAGGGGGTCAGGGAGAGACCCAGTACTTC.

The chain uses TRBV5-1 and TRBJ1-5; D is ambiguous. Germline values: CDR1 SGHRS, CDR2 YFSETQ. The CDR3 is 15 amino acids. V lost 0 bases and J lost 0, with 7 bases in between. CDR3 in DNA: TGCGCCAGCAGCTTGGGTGGCAGTAGCAATCAGCCCCAGCATTTT. Protein: CASSLGGSSNQPQHF.

The CDR3 loop reads CASSVAGGNEQFF. The DNA for the CDR3 is TGTGCCAGCAGCGTAGCCGGCGGCAATGAGCAGTTCTTC. The chain couples TRBV9 to TRBJ2-1, with D uncertain. Germline V gives CDR1 SGDLS, CDR2 YYNGEE. The V end was cut by 0 bases, the J end by 6 bases, with 7 bases between. The CDR3 consists of 13 residues.

This chain connects TRBV5-1 to TRBJ2-5; a possible D gene is TRBD1 (5 bases). The germline CDR1 and CDR2 sequences are SGHRS and YFSETQ. The CDR3 sequence is 14 residues long. V shed 1 base and J shed 5 bases, with 12 bases lying between them. The CDR3 protein is CASSLIGARETQYF. DNA of the CDR3: TGCGCCAGCAGCTTGATAGGGGCGAGGGAGACCCAGTACTTC.

The genes are TRBV6-1 and TRBJ2-7; TRBD1 matches 7 bases. J gave up 8 bases and V 2 bases, and 12 bases lay outside the gene matches. The germline V gene encodes CDR1 MNHNS and CDR2 SASEGT. This CDR3 comprises 15 residues. The CDR3 loop is CASSETPPDRQQQYF. The CDR3 DNA follows: TGTGCCAGCAGTGAAACCCCCCCGGACAGGCAACAGCAGTACTTC.

The chain is built from TRBV2 and TRBJ2-3, with TRBD2 matching 7 bases. The ends lost 7 bases at V and 3 bases at J; junction bases unmatched: 7. The CDR3 extends over 14 amino acids. CDR1 is SNHLY and CDR2 is FYNNEI in the germline V gene. The CDR3 spells CASTSGIGTDTQYF. The CDR3 DNA is TGTGCCAGCACTAGCGGCATAGGGACAGATACGCAGTATTTT.

The chain joins TRBV11-2 to TRBJ1-3, with D hard to call. Trimming removed 0 bases from V and 2 bases from J, with 5 bases in between. The CDR3 loop spans 14 amino acids. CDR1 and CDR2 (germline): SGHAT, FQNNGV. CDR3 nucleotide sequence: TGTGCCAGCAGCTTAGATAGGGCTGGAAACACCATATATTTT. Encoded protein: CASSLDRAGNTIYF.

In this sample, this clone turned up once. The chain has TRBV9 and TRBJ2-7; D gene unclear. The V gene's germline CDR1 is SGDLS and CDR2 YYNGEE. The CDR3 has 14 amino acids. Trimming cost V 0 bases and J 4 bases, with 11 bases left between them. CDR3 bases: TGTGCCAGCAGCGTAGATTCCTGGAATTACGAGCAGTACTTC. Residues: CASSVDSWNYEQYF.

This chain connects TRBV2 to TRBJ2-2; 10 nucleotides line up with TRBD1. Germline V gives CDR1 SNHLY, CDR2 FYNNEI. J gave up 7 bases and V 7 bases, and 9 bases lay outside the gene matches. The CDR3 contains 15 residues. This CDR3 reads CASNWDRGLSGELFF. The CDR3 DNA reads TGTGCCAGCAACTGGGACAGGGGTTTGAGCGGGGAGCTGTTTTTT. Drawing the rest from reference TRBV2 and TRBJ2-2, the complete variable domain is EPEVTQTPSHQVTQMGQEVILRCVPISNHLYFYWYRQILGQKVEFLVSFYNNEISEKSEIFDDQFSVERPDGSNFTLKIRSTKLEDSAMYFCASNWDRGLSGELFFGEGSRLTVL.

On this clone itself: This sample includes further DNA sequences coding for the same CDR3. The J gene is TRBJ2-3, the V gene TRBV5-4; TRBD1 agrees at 9 bases. CDR1 is SGHNT and CDR2 is YYREEE in the germline V gene (reference sequence). The CDR3 is made up of 15 amino acids. V trimming: 2 bases; J trimming: 6 bases; junction bases outside the gene matches: 7. CDR3 residues: CASSLGGQGGDTQYF. DNA of the CDR3: TGTGCCAGCAGCTTAGGGGGACAGGGTGGTGATACGCAGTATTTT.

V and J are TRBV5-6 and TRBJ1-1; D uncertain. The germline V gene has CDR1 SGHDT and CDR2 YYEEEE. V was cut by 5 bases and J by 0 bases, with 14 bases left in between. The CDR3 has 15 amino acids. CDR3 nucleotide sequence: TGTGCCAGCAGAAAGGGAAGGGTGATGAACACTGAAGCTTTCTTT. Protein product: CASRKGRVMNTEAFF.

The chain recombines TRBV7-8 with TRBJ2-7; no firm D call. The CDR3 covers 13 residues. V was cut by 5 bases and J by 5 bases, with 13 bases left in between. From germline, CDR1 is SGHVS and CDR2 FQNEAQ. In DNA, the CDR3 is TGTGCCAGCAGCACCCCCGAAAGCCACGAGCAGTACTTC. Translation gives CASSTPESHEQYF. The entire variable domain, with the rest obtained from reference TRBV7-8 and TRBJ2-7, is as follows: GAGVSQSPRYKVAKRGQDVALRCDPISGHVSLFWYQQALGQGPEFLTYFQNEAQLDKSGLPSDRFFAERPEGSVSTLKIQRTQQEDSAVYLCASSTPESHEQYFGPGTRLTVT.

The rearrangement joins TRBV5-1 to TRBJ2-1, with a tentative D call TRBD2 (6 bases). The CDR3 covers 13 residues. Germline-derived CDR1 and CDR2 are SGHRS and YFSETQ. The ends were cut back, 3 bases at V and 8 bases at J, with 12 bases in the middle. This CDR3 reads CASSSGLSDEQFF. The CDR3 region has the DNA TGCGCCAGCAGCTCTGGACTATCAGATGAGCAGTTCTTC.

The gene calls are TRBV28 and TRBJ2-2; 12 nucleotides match TRBD2. Germline V CDR1 and CDR2: MDHEN, SYDVKM. V lost 4 bases, J lost 9 bases, and 3 bases stayed unmatched. The CDR3 spans 14 residues. The CDR3 DNA follows: TGTGCCAGCAGTTCGGGACTAGCGGGCCGGGAGCTGTTTTTT. Encoded protein: CASSSGLAGRELFF. Together with reference TRBV28 and TRBJ2-2, the CDR3 gives the full variable domain: DVKVTQSSRYLVKRTGEKVFLECVQDMDHENMFWYRQDPGLGLRLIYFSYDVKMKEKGDIPEGYSVSREKKERFSLILESASTNQTSMYLCASSSGLAGRELFFGEGSRLTVL.

In its sample, this clone was seen once. The J gene is TRBJ2-2, the V gene TRBV5-4; unclear D gene. V was clipped by 2 bases and J by 3 bases, with 11 bases between them. CDR1 SGHNT and CDR2 YYREEE come from the germline V gene (reference sequence). The CDR3 spans 15 residues. The CDR3 DNA reads as TGTGCCAGCAGCTTAGGCTTGATGGACACCGGGGAGCTGTTTTTT. Protein sequence: CASSLGLMDTGELFF. The whole variable domain, remainder taken from reference TRBV5-4 and TRBJ2-2, is ETGVTQSPTHLIKTRGQQVTLRCSSQSGHNTVSWYQQALGQGPQFIFQYYREEENGRGNFPPRFSGLQFPNYSSELNVNALELDDSALYLCASSLGLMDTGELFFGEGSRLTVL.

This chain joins TRBV7-2 and TRBJ1-4; D might be TRBD1 (6 bases). In germline, CDR1 is SGHTA, CDR2 FQGNSA. V lost 3 bases to trimming and J lost 3 bases, with 14 bases between them. The CDR3 runs 16 residues. The CDR3 bases are TGTGCCAGCAGCTTTATGGGGGGCGCGTCTAATGAAAAACTGTTTTTT. This encodes CASSFMGGASNEKLFF.